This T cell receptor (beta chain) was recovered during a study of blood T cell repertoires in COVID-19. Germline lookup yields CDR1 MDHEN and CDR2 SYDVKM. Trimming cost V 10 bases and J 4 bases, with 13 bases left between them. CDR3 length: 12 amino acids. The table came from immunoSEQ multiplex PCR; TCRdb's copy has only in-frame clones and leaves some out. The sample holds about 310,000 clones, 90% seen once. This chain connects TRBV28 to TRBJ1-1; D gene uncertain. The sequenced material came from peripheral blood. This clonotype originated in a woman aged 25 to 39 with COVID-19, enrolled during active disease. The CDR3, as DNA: TGTGCCATTTCCGGGTTGGCCACTGAAGCTTTCTTT. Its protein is CAISGLATEAFF.